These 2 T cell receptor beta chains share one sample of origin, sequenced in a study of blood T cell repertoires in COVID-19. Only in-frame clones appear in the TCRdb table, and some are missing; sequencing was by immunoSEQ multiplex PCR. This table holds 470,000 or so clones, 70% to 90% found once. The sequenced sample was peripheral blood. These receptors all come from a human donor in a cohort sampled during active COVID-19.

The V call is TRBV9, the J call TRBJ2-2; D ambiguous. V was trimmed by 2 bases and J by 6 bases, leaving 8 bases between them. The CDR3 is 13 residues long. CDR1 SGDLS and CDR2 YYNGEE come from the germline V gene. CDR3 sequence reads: CASSVSGPGELFF. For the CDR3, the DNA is TGTGCCAGCAGCGTTTCTGGGCCCGGGGAGCTGTTTTTT.

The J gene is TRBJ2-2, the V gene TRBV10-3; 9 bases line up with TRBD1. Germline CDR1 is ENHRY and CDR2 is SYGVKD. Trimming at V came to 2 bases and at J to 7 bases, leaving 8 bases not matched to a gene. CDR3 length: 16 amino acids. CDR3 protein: CAISERTGGIFGELFF. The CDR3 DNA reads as TGTGCCATCAGTGAGAGAACAGGGGGCATTTTCGGGGAGCTGTTTTTT.